This passage covers 30 T cell receptor beta chains from one sample sequenced in a study of T-cell reconstitution after alpha-beta-depleted transplantation in children. Molecular barcoding with unique molecular identifiers was used for the TCRbeta library. TCRdb ran MiXCR on the PCR reads and lists one entry per CDR3 protein. The sample carries a few hundred thousand distinct CDR3 sequences, roughly 13% recorded once. The material sequenced was PBMCs, mostly from graft donor cells, taken 360 days after TCRalphabeta/CD19-depleted stem cell transplant. These TCRs come from a male patient younger than 18 who had a stem cell transplant for acute myeloid leukemia, so the T cells may come from the graft donor.

V gene TRBV11-1 combines with J gene TRBJ2-7; D may be TRBD2 (5 bases). The CDR3 extends over 13 amino acids. Germline lookup yields CDR1 SGHAT and CDR2 FQDESV (reference sequence). V was pared by 2 bases and J by 7 bases, with 12 bases between. The CDR3 sequence is CASSLIEGPEQYF. CDR3 DNA: TGTGCCAGCAGCTTAATTGAGGGTCCGGAGCAGTACTTC. The full variable domain, its missing parts supplied by reference TRBV11-1 and TRBJ2-7, is EAEVAQSPRYKITEKSQAVAFWCDPISGHATLYWYRQILGQGPELLVQFQDESVVDDSQLPKDRFSAERLKGVDSTLKIQPAELGDSAMYLCASSLIEGPEQYFGPGTRLTVT.

This clonotype was seen a handful of times. The rearrangement uses TRBV7-9 and TRBJ2-1; the D is unclear. Germline CDR1 SEHNR, CDR2 FQNEAQ (reference sequence). V lost 6 bases to trimming and J lost 4 bases, with 13 bases between them. There are 14 residues in the CDR3. Here the CDR3 reads CASRRLGEYNEQFF. CDR3 bases: TGTGCCAGCAGACGATTAGGCGAGTACAATGAGCAGTTCTTC.

This clonotype has more than one count but fewer than ten. J is TRBJ2-4 and V is TRBV20-1; D possibly corresponds to TRBD1 (6 bases). CDR3 length equals 15 residues. Germline lookup yields CDR1 DFQATT and CDR2 SNEGSKA (reference sequence). Deletions cut 1 base from V and 6 bases from J, with 16 bases between. The CDR3 DNA follows: TGCAGTGCTAGAGTGGACAGCGAGGGTCCAAACATTCAGTACTTC. The encoded protein is CSARVDSEGPNIQYF.

This clonotype was counted only a few times. The rearrangement joins TRBV29-1 to TRBJ2-6; D unresolved. Trimming removed 4 bases from V and 3 bases from J, with 7 bases in between. This CDR3 has 13 residues. Germline V gives CDR1 SQVTM, CDR2 ANQGSEA. CDR3 in amino acids: CSVGGGGANVLTF. The CDR3 DNA sequence: TGCAGCGTTGGAGGTGGTGGGGCCAACGTCCTGACTTTC.

This clonotype was picked up many times. V gene TRBV29-1 combines with J gene TRBJ2-3; the D gene is possibly TRBD1 (6 bases). Trimming shortened V by 3 bases and J by 4 bases, and 20 bases separated the two germline ends. CDR3 length: 16 residues. Germline-derived CDR1 and CDR2 are SQVTM and ANQGSEA. CDR3 bases: TGCAGCGTTGAGTCCCGGTTCGCTGGGGGCCCAGATACGCAGTATTTT. Protein product: CSVESRFAGGPDTQYF.

The rearrangement uses TRBV11-2 and TRBJ2-1; 14 positions match TRBD2. V lost 5 bases to trimming and J lost 6 bases; unmatched junction nucleotides: 12. The germline V gene encodes CDR1 SGHAT and CDR2 FQNNGV. The length of the CDR3 is 18 residues. The CDR3 DNA is TGTGCCAGCAGCCCCGGGACTAGCGGGAGTCGACGGCCCAATGAGCAGTTCTTC. It translates to CASSPGTSGSRRPNEQFF.

This clonotype has a handful of counts. The rearrangement joins TRBV9 to TRBJ2-1; possible D gene TRBD2, 5 bases. CDR1 and CDR2 from the germline V gene are SGDLS and YYNGEE. Trimming cost V 0 bases and J 13 bases, with 23 bases left between them. This CDR3 comprises 16 residues. As DNA, the CDR3 is TGTGCCAGCAGCGTAGGCCCCCCTTTAGTTCGGGGATACCAGTTCTTC. It codes for CASSVGPPLVRGYQFF.

The chain couples TRBV20-1 to TRBJ2-1; D may be TRBD1 (5 bases). The CDR3 is 11 residues long. Trimming stripped 6 bases from V and 9 bases from J, with 12 bases between. CDR1 DFQATT and CDR2 SNEGSKA come from the germline V gene (reference sequence). This CDR3 is CSAPVRGEQFF. The CDR3 region has the DNA TGCAGTGCCCCCGTTAGGGGTGAGCAGTTCTTC.

This clonotype was detected only a few times. The gene calls are TRBV27 and TRBJ1-5, with D possibly matching TRBD1 (6 bases). V lost 6 bases and J 0 bases, leaving 18 bases between the germline ends. There are 17 residues in the CDR3. Germline CDR1 is MNHEY and CDR2 is SMNVEV (reference sequence). The CDR3 sequence is CASRGAGGTYSNQPQHF. Here the CDR3 DNA reads TGTGCCAGCAGGGGGGCGGGGGGAACTTATAGCAATCAGCCCCAGCATTTT.

A remark on this clonotype: At one of its ends the junction is not consistent with the germline gene, which may arise from a read error. This chain joins TRBV29-1 and TRBJ2-7; 7 bases are a match to TRBD1. The CDR3 is 14 amino acids. Per germline, CDR1 SQVTM and CDR2 ANQGSEA. The CDR3 DNA reads as TGCAGCGTTGAAGATCCCCGACAGGGCTACGACCAGTACTTC. Translated, it gives CSVEDPRQGYDQYF.

V gene TRBV7-3 combines with J gene TRBJ2-1; the D call may be TRBD1 or TRBD2 (5 bases each). CDR1 and CDR2 (germline): SGHTA, FQGTGA. V lost 5 bases and J lost 13, with 12 bases in between. The CDR3 runs 11 residues. CDR3 bases: TGTGCCAGCAGCCCCGGGACCATTCAGTTCTTC. Protein: CASSPGTIQFF.

In DNA, the CDR3 is TGCGCCAGCTCGCCGGGATCTTTGCCCGATCATGGCTACACCTTC. Protein sequence: CASSPGSLPDHGYTF. The genes are TRBV5-1 and TRBJ1-2; D is unresolved. This CDR3 is built from 15 residues. V was trimmed by 7 bases and J by 6 bases, leaving 22 bases between them. CDR1 is SGHRS, CDR2 YFSETQ, per germline.

The chain couples TRBV11-2 to TRBJ2-1; 13 bases agree with TRBD2. Germline trimming cut 5 bases from V and 4 bases from J; bases unmatched to any gene: 5. This CDR3 has 16 amino acids. Germline V gene data show CDR1 as SGHAT and CDR2 as FQNNGV. The CDR3 here is CASSPGLAGKYNEQFF. The CDR3 nucleotides are TGTGCCAGCAGCCCGGGACTAGCGGGAAAATACAATGAGCAGTTCTTC.

The genes are TRBV4-3 and TRBJ2-7; unclear D gene. CDR1 LGHNA and CDR2 YSLEER come from the germline V gene. The V end was cut by 0 bases, the J end by 5 bases, with 20 bases between. The CDR3 is 17 amino acids. CDR3 region: CASSQDRFSGMWDEQYF. CDR3 nucleotides: TGCGCCAGCAGCCAAGACAGGTTTTCCGGTATGTGGGACGAGCAGTACTTC.

The V gene is TRBV29-1, the J gene TRBJ2-6; tentatively, D is TRBD1 (5 bases). From germline, CDR1 is SQVTM and CDR2 ANQGSEA. The CDR3 has 13 residues. Trimming removed 6 bases from V and 7 bases from J, with 13 bases in between. The chain's CDR3 is CSVRTLGANVLTF. The CDR3 DNA is TGCAGCGTCCGGACATTGGGAGCCAACGTCCTGACTTTC.

This clonotype was seen only a few times. The rearrangement joins TRBV6-5 to TRBJ1-6, with D hard to call. The V gene's germline CDR1 is MNHEY and CDR2 SVGAGI. This CDR3 is 14 amino acids long. V was shortened by 8 bases and J by 5 bases, with 13 bases between the two germline ends. The DNA for the CDR3 is TGTGCCAGCGCAACGGCAAGGGATAATTCACCCCTCCACTTT. Amino acid sequence: CASATARDNSPLHF.

In this sample, this clonotype turned up a few times. V is TRBV6-2 or TRBV6-3 and J is TRBJ2-7; TRBD2 aligns across 9 bases. The CDR3 consists of 15 residues. Per the germline V gene, CDR1 is MNHEY and CDR2 is SVGEGT. V lost 0 bases and J lost 1; bases outside the gene matches: 1. CDR3 in amino acids: CASSYSGLASYEQYF. CDR3 sequence (DNA): TGTGCCAGCAGTTACTCCGGACTAGCGTCCTACGAGCAGTACTTC.

This clonotype was recorded many times. The rearrangement links TRBV7-8 to TRBJ2-1; D possibly corresponds to TRBD2 (6 bases). Germline V lookup: CDR1 SGHVS, CDR2 FQNEAQ. Trimming took off 5 bases at V and 6 bases at J, with 20 bases between the two ends. CDR3 size: 16 residues. DNA of the CDR3: TGTGCCAGCAGCATACGGGGGATACTAGTTTTCAATGAGCAGTTCTTC. Protein sequence: CASSIRGILVFNEQFF.

This clonotype occurred many times. V is TRBV29-1 and J is TRBJ2-7; tentative D call: TRBD1 (5 bases). The CDR3 totals 11 residues. CDR1 is SQVTM and CDR2 is ANQGSEA in the germline V gene. V lost 4 bases, J lost 3 bases, and 7 bases lay in between. CDR3 sequence reads: CSVGQNYEQYF. In DNA, the CDR3 is TGCAGCGTTGGACAGAACTACGAGCAGTACTTC.

This clonotype was counted a few times. V is TRBV20-1 and J is TRBJ2-5; perhaps TRBD2 as D (6 bases). Germline V gene data show CDR1 as DFQATT and CDR2 as SNEGSKA (reference sequence). The CDR3 covers 16 residues. With 0 bases removed from V and 5 bases from J, the gap between germline ends came to 19 bases. CDR3 sequence reads: CSARDLVGRRRETQYF. Here the CDR3 DNA reads TGCAGTGCTAGAGATCTAGTCGGGAGAAGGCGGGAGACCCAGTACTTC.

The V gene is TRBV6-2 or TRBV6-3, the J gene TRBJ2-3; 8 bases line up with TRBD1. The CDR3 sequence is 17 residues long. Germline lookup yields CDR1 MNHEY and CDR2 SVGEGT. The ends lost 5 bases at V and 2 bases at J; junction bases unmatched: 12. CDR3 sequence: CASSPLGTGGYTDTQYF. For the CDR3, the DNA is TGTGCCAGCAGTCCCTTGGGCACAGGGGGATACACAGATACGCAGTATTTT.

V and J are TRBV2 and TRBJ2-1; 8 bases line up with TRBD2. The ends lost 4 bases at V and 9 bases at J; junction bases unmatched: 5. This CDR3 contains 13 residues. Germline V gene data show CDR1 as SNHLY and CDR2 as FYNNEI. The CDR3 DNA sequence: TGTGCCAGCAGTGCTGGACTAGCAATTGAGCAGTTCTTC. Protein product: CASSAGLAIEQFF.

At least ten counts were recorded for this clonotype. V and J are TRBV28 and TRBJ2-1, with 10 bases lining up with TRBD1. This CDR3 region has 16 residues. V was clipped by 4 bases and J by 5 bases; unmatched bases: 8. The V gene's germline CDR1 is MDHEN and CDR2 SYDVKM. Written as DNA, the CDR3 is TGTGCCAGCAGTTCCTCGGACAGGGGGTTTAACAATGAGCAGTTCTTC. It yields the protein CASSSSDRGFNNEQFF.

This clonotype was seen more than once but under ten times. This chain links TRBV6-2 or TRBV6-3 with TRBJ2-2, with unresolved D. CDR1 is MNHEY and CDR2 is SVGEGT in the germline V gene. The CDR3 has 15 amino acids. V gave up 2 bases and J gave up 3 bases, with 10 bases separating them. The CDR3 nucleotides read TGTGCCAGCAGTTACGTGGGAACTGACACCGGGGAGCTGTTTTTT. It is translated as CASSYVGTDTGELFF.

This clonotype was picked up a small number of times. This chain uses TRBV4-3 with TRBJ2-1, with a possible D match to TRBD2 (7 bases). The CDR3 is made up of 15 amino acids. V dropped 0 bases and J dropped 9 bases, with 15 bases sitting between them. Germline CDR1 and CDR2: LGHNA and YSLEER. CDR3 sequence reads: CASSQDFGGQIEQFF. The CDR3 coding sequence is TGCGCCAGCAGCCAAGATTTCGGGGGGCAGATTGAGCAGTTCTTC.

A few counts support this clonotype. The chain has TRBV11-2 and TRBJ2-1; D gene unclear. The CDR3 runs to 16 residues. Trimming pared 1 base from V and 6 bases from J, leaving 16 bases between. Germline assignment: CDR1 SGHAT and CDR2 FQNNGV. The CDR3 DNA reads as TGTGCCAGCAGCTTAGTATGGTTAGTTACCCGCAATGAGCAGTTCTTC. Its protein is CASSLVWLVTRNEQFF.

The CDR3 nucleotides are TGCAGTGCTAGAGAGGGAGCGGCTAGCACAGATACGCAGTATTTT. Translation: CSAREGAASTDTQYF. This sequence joins TRBV20-1 and TRBJ2-3, with D possibly TRBD2 on 5 matching bases. The CDR3 has 15 amino acids. Germline CDR1 DFQATT, CDR2 SNEGSKA (reference sequence). V lost 0 bases to trimming and J lost 0 bases, with 10 bases between them.

This clonotype was seen at least ten times. The chain recombines TRBV28 with TRBJ2-3, with D possibly matching TRBD1 (6 bases). The length of the CDR3 is 14 residues. V lost 2 bases and J 7 bases, leaving 13 bases between the germline ends. CDR1 is MDHEN, CDR2 SYDVKM, per germline. CDR3 nucleotides: TGTGCCAGCAGTTTACTGGTGGGGGCGCATACGCAGTATTTT. Its protein product is CASSLLVGAHTQYF.

The rearrangement uses TRBV28 and TRBJ2-3, with 9 bases that match TRBD2. The ends lost 3 bases at V and 0 bases at J; junction bases unmatched: 1. The CDR3 totals 15 residues. Germline assignment: CDR1 MDHEN and CDR2 SYDVKM. The CDR3 loop reads CASSFGLASTDTQYF. CDR3 coding DNA: TGTGCCAGCAGTTTCGGACTAGCGAGCACAGATACGCAGTATTTT.

There are many counts of this clonotype. The chain carries TRBV19 and TRBJ2-7; TRBD2 matches at 8 bases. CDR3 length: 14 residues. V dropped 6 bases and J dropped 2; count of bases not matched to a gene: 6. Germline-derived CDR1 and CDR2 are LNHDA and SQIVND (reference sequence). CDR3 sequence reads: CASSNGLATYEQYF. CDR3 coding DNA: TGTGCCAGTAGCAACGGACTAGCTACCTACGAGCAGTACTTC. The full variable domain, with the rest looked up from reference TRBV19 and TRBJ2-7, is DGGITQSPKYLFRKEGQNVTLSCEQNLNHDAMYWYRQDPGQGLRLIYYSQIVNDFQKGDIAEGYSVSREKKESFPLTVTSAQKNPTAFYLCASSNGLATYEQYFGPGTRLTVT.